This T cell receptor beta chain originates from a study of cytomegalovirus exposure and HLA in healthy donors (TCRdb year 2017). About the study as a whole: An earlier analysis of several hundred of the donors reported 276 Gb of sequence data and about 120 million unique TCR beta sequences obtained from roughly 170 million T cells. Of the 350 to 450 genotyped donors, roughly 85% fell in the genetic ancestry cluster associated with self-reported Caucasian donors. The number of donors typed differed by locus, with about 629-630 for A, B, C, DRB1 and DQB1, about 500 for DQA1, 600 to 610 for DPA1, and roughly 450 for DPB1. Because of strong linkage in the cohort, roughly five DR-DQ haplotypes were treated as single units for association and clustering. The later analysis used no new phenotypic data to find candidate immune exposures, relying instead on TCR beta sequences and their occurrence across donors. A later genetic analysis took genome-wide SNP genotypes for about 65% of the 666 donors and used that subset as a discovery cohort. Class I and class II HLA loci were covered by the typing at four-digit resolution. All discovery cohort repertoires had been generated on a single sequencing platform. The study profiled the T cell repertoires of about 720 subjects by immunosequencing and related them to cytomegalovirus serostatus. On average, over 200,000 unique TCR beta nucleotide sequences were sequenced per donor among 398 genotyped donors of the cohort, with roughly 18% of those sequences being non-productive. The aim of the study was to test whether cataloging public T cell receptors could identify signatures of past pathogen exposure. Along with the roughly 610-subject first cohort, a separate validation cohort of 120 different subjects was used. Donor age, sex, ethnicity and CMV serostatus were compiled together with the repertoire data. In a later analysis, previously published TCR beta repertoires from 666 donors were re-analyzed and high-resolution HLA genotyping was added so that TCR occurrence patterns could be studied. High-throughput TCR immunosequencing, statistical association of individual TCRs with disease status, and machine learning were combined to predict cytomegalovirus infection status. To decide whether each TCR beta V gene segment behaved as functional or pseudogenic, an earlier analysis of some 540 of the donors relied on high-throughput TCR beta sequencing. About 320 gigabases of sequencing data and tens of millions of unique TCR sequences were included in an early release covering roughly 600 HLA-typed donors. General study outcomes and caveats: In a later analysis, HLA-associated TCR beta chains were found to be more clonally expanded and to have lower generation probabilities than equally common non-associated chains. A later analysis associated 16,951 TCR beta sequences with specific HLA alleles at a false discovery rate of 0.05. The cohort was sequenced for TCR beta chains only, and without alpha or paired-chain data the features that could be detected were limited. A later analysis found that most CMV-associated TCR beta chains appeared HLA-restricted, with HLA associations seemingly driven largely by CMV exposure. V-gene and J-gene trimming of TCR beta chains was associated with a missense DCLRE1C variant in a later genetic analysis, and the association was replicated in an independent cohort. In a later genetic analysis, fewer N-insertions in productive TCRs were reported among donors in an Asian-associated ancestry cluster than the roughly 640-donor mean. In an earlier analysis of more than 500 of the donors, most TCR beta V segments appeared in productive rearrangements about 87% or about 30% of the time, broadly matching IMGT annotations. The sequencing pipeline was judged likely to have produced a cluster of highly shared sequence variants as a technical artifact. According to a later analysis, parvovirus B19, influenza, CMV and Epstein-Barr virus appeared linked to several top co-occurrence clusters. In both the original and validation cohorts, the classifier was reported to diagnose cytomegalovirus status with high specificity and sensitivity. Because HLA typing was missing for some donors at each locus, association tests included only the typed subset. Linkage disequilibrium might explain the correlated functional status among segregating V segments, but an unknown experimental factor could not be excluded. For the cohort, immune exposure information was limited to CMV serostatus. In vitro tests confirmed that a few of the cytomegalovirus-associated TCR beta chains recognize cytomegalovirus antigens. In a later analysis, the rate of TCR association differed among HLA loci, with DRB1 alleles having the most associated TCRs and HLA-C alleles having the fewest. The authors suggested that the approach could potentially be generalized to other disease states and immunological phenotypes. Most TCR sequences were seen in very few donors, while some public TCRs were found in many individuals. A further reported finding was that TCR beta sequences accurately predicted the HLA-A and HLA-B alleles for most subjects in the first cohort. The study gave a list of roughly 150 TCR beta chains associated with cytomegalovirus. Sequencing depth was assumed to be roughly uniform across donors in the presence/absence analyses, though that assumption may not hold. Because counts were too low, some 17 rarely observed V segments, including chromosome 9 orphons, were left out of the earlier analysis of some 600 of the donors. Assigning TCR associations to individual alleles was difficult when HLA alleles, especially DR and DQ, strongly co-occurred. Some IMGT-functional V segments, including TRBV6-2 and TRBV6-3, could not be distinguished by the 87-base-pair reads and were therefore excluded.

The library was produced with the immunoSEQ multiplex PCR assay. For the multiplex PCR, a mixture combining 60 forward primers for TCR Vbeta segments and 13 reverse primers for TCR Jbeta segments was used. Amplification of the CDR3 region of rearranged TCR beta genes was performed with a multiplex PCR assay on genomic DNA. The amplified TCR beta libraries were sequenced on the Illumina HiSeq System as 87-base-pair reads. The paper's processing steps were these. A later analysis counted some 80 million unique TCR beta chains across the 650 to 800 repertoires, and roughly 9.9 million of these chains were shared by at least two donors. To remove PCR and sequencing errors, raw reads were error-corrected and collapsed into unique sequences using a nearest-neighbor algorithm that merged closely related sequences. To assign V, D and J gene segments, CDR3 sequences were aligned to IMGT reference sequences. For a sequence to be retained, a match of at least six nucleotides was required to both a V gene segment and a J gene segment. Rearrangements were classified as productive when the CDR3 lacked stop codons and remained in frame with V and J, and all other rearrangements were classified as non-productive. Following IMGT convention, CDR3 was defined as the stretch from the second conserved V-encoded cysteine up to the conserved J-encoded phenylalanine. Sequences without an unambiguous match to a single V gene segment were excluded from the earlier analysis of about 640 of the donors. In an earlier analysis of some 590 of the donors, V segments were called functional above 56.7% productive rearrangements and were called segregating when the between-donor standard deviation exceeded 5%. To diagnose cytomegalovirus status from the catalog of TCR beta chain sequences, a statistical classification framework was built. In a later analysis, TCR nucleotide sequences were compared against IMGT/GENE-DB human TR gene sequences so that V and J genes could be assigned. In a later analysis, CDR3 sequences and most-parsimonious VDJ recombination scenarios were assigned using the TCRdist pipeline. A later analysis defined each TCR beta chain by its CDR3 amino acid sequence plus V-gene family, and excluded reads lacking a unique V-gene family. To address suspected cross-contamination and a sequencing artifact, a later analysis removed a few hundred highly shared, low-generation-probability nucleotide sequences. For each public chain, a later analysis derived a clonal expansion index from normalized ranks of inferred template counts within each repertoire. In a later analysis, generation probabilities were computed using a VDJ recombination model fitted to out-of-frame rearrangements, and the results were checked against IGoR. Hypergeometric tests were used in a later analysis to score TCR-TCR, TCR-HLA and TCR-CMV co-occurrence, with a repertoire-size bias correction applied to the TCR pairs. To estimate false discovery rates, a later analysis permuted the HLA or CMV assignments 20 times. In a later analysis, co-occurring TCRs were grouped using DBSCAN, and TCRdist sequence similarity was added for clustering within HLA-allele-positive subsets. Co-occurrence clustering excluded repertoires with fewer than 30,000 or more than 120,000 public chains, plus five with anomalous nucleotide sharing. The table comes from immuneACCESS by way of TCRdb, which keeps in-frame sequences with V and J called. Part of the clones is missing from these tables; in studies checked, under half for an unresolved V gene and the rest for unknown reasons. The D gene and trimming were derived from the DNA, and the V and J assignments and clone size from that table. This sample gives 130,000 to 150,000 clones in total; roughly three quarters of them show up just once. Clones ranked in the top ten supply 6.5% to 8% of the sample.

CDR1 MGHRA and CDR2 YSYEKL are derived from the germline V gene. Including cysteine and phenylalanine, the CDR3 has 15 amino acids. Left in the record is the CDR3 DNA by itself, 45 bases read in frame from the first base. V lost 0 bases and J lost 5 bases; the stretch between them is 11 bases long. In total, just over 650 healthy bone marrow donors made up the cohort. At the time of sampling, every cohort member was nominally healthy, though immune exposures that went unrecorded were likely present. The donor tested CMV seropositive and was one of the 289 seropositive cohort members. A peripheral blood sample was provided by each donor, and peripheral blood mononuclear cells were used for TCR beta sequencing. The Qiagen DNeasy Blood Extraction Kit was used to extract genomic DNA from the blood cell samples. Worth noting for this clone: Its binding antigen is unknown. One base away there is no much larger clone; base qualities are not given.

Recombination linked TRBV4-1 to TRBJ1-3, and perhaps TRBD1 as D gene, on 6 matching bases. Sequencing was performed on PBMCs. This clonotype originated in a middle-aged woman in good health and CMV-seropositive. DNA sequence: TGCGCCAGCAGCCAAGATCCACAGGGACGAAACACCATATATTTT. Translated, it gives CASSQDPQGRNTIYF.